This T cell receptor beta chain was observed in a study of blood T cell repertoires in COVID-19. As for the study in general: COVID-19 samples collected from the United States, Italy and Spain covered acute and convalescent phases. In each case, the material was cDNA or gDNA derived from T cells, B-cell-depleted T cells, or PBMCs.

Produced via immunoSEQ multiplex PCR; TCRdb's table is partial and in-frame only. The sample contains some 330,000 clones, approximately 89% of which appear only once. This CDR3 spans 16 amino acids. V trimming: 5 bases; J trimming: 2 bases; junction bases outside the gene matches: 5. Germline V gene lookup returns CDR1 SGHDN and CDR2 FVKESK. Residents of 24 US areas, aged about 18 to 95 years, made up the participants. V gene TRBV14 combines with J gene TRBJ2-2; 10 bases agree with TRBD1. This clonotype was obtained from a man between 25 and 39 years old who had recovered from COVID-19. The sequenced sample was PBMCs or T cells enriched from blood (not recorded which). CDR3 sequence (DNA): TGTGCCAGCAGCGACCGGACAGGGGGTAACACCGGGGAGCTGTTTTTT. Its protein product is CASSDRTGGNTGELFF. The variable domain in full, with the rest retrieved from reference TRBV14 and TRBJ2-2, is EAGVTQFPSHSVIEKGQTVTLRCDPISGHDNLYWYRRVMGKEIKFLLHFVKESKQDESGMPNNRFLAERTGGTYSTLKVQPAELEDSGVYFCASSDRTGGNTGELFFGEGSRLTVL.